One and the same sample provided the 15 T cell receptor beta chains below, sequenced in a study of blood T cells in healthy people across ages. Sample-barcoded 5' priming and a J-beta primer mix drove a second PCR of about 6 to 11 cycles. A single record per CDR3 protein comes from TCRdb applying MiXCR to the 5' RACE reads. The sample contains 700,000 or so distinct CDR3 sequences, around two fifths of which appear only once. The sequenced sample was blood. These receptors all come from a man aged 80 or over in good health.

This clonotype showed up just a few times. This chain links TRBV5-1 with TRBJ1-5; no firm D call. The CDR3 runs to 13 residues. The V gene lost 0 bases and the J gene lost 3 bases, with 4 bases spanning the gap. CDR1 and CDR2 (germline): SGHRS, YFSETQ. The CDR3 coding sequence is TGCGCCAGCAGCTTGGATACCAATCAGCCCCAGCATTTT. It codes for CASSLDTNQPQHF. The entire variable domain, with the rest obtained from reference TRBV5-1 and TRBJ1-5, is as follows: KAGVTQTPRYLIKTRGQQVTLSCSPISGHRSVSWYQQTPGQGLQFLFEYFSETQRNKGNFPGRFSGRQFSNSRSEMNVSTLELGDSALYLCASSLDTNQPQHFGDGTRLSIL.

A word on this clonotype: This may come from a read error, since a much larger clone is one base off. This chain connects TRBV4-3 to TRBJ2-5, with D perhaps being TRBD1 or TRBD2 (5 bases each). The DNA end is a closer match to TRBJ2-7, so the J assignment may be wrong. CDR3 size: 16 residues. The V gene's germline CDR1 is LGHNA and CDR2 YSLEER. CDR3 residues: CASSHELGEGNYEQYF. The CDR3 DNA follows: TGCGCCAGCAGCCATGAATTGGGGGAAGGGAACTACGAGCAGTACTTC.

On this clonotype itself: A much larger clone lies one base from this, so it may be a read error. This sequence joins TRBV3-1 and TRBJ2-1; 10 nucleotides agree with TRBD1. This CDR3 has 15 amino acids. Looked up from germline, CDR1 is LGHDT and CDR2 is YNNKEL (reference sequence). The CDR3 nucleotides read TGTACCAGCAGCAAGGACAGGGGGTACAACAATGAGCAGTTCTTC. Its translation: CTSSKDRGYNNEQFF.

This clonotype showed up just a few times. In DNA form, the CDR3 reads TGTGCCAGCAGCGGGGGACTAGCGGGAGGGTCGGAAGAGACCCAGTACTTC. It is translated as CASSGGLAGGSEETQYF. The chain joins TRBV9 to TRBJ2-5; 16 bases line up with TRBD2. The length of the CDR3 is 17 residues. Germline V gene sequence: CDR1 SGDLS, CDR2 YYNGEE. V dropped 3 bases and J dropped 3; count of bases not matched to a gene: 5.

This clonotype was recorded a few times. V usage is TRBV29-1 and J usage is TRBJ1-2; D is undetermined. Looked up from germline, CDR1 is SQVTM and CDR2 is ANQGSEA. The CDR3 runs 9 residues. V was cut by 7 bases and J by 7 bases, with 7 bases left in between. CDR3 residues: CSESTGYTF. The CDR3 bases are TGCAGCGAAAGTACTGGCTACACCTTC.

This chain connects TRBV18 to TRBJ2-1, with 11 bases identical to TRBD2. Germline-derived CDR1 and CDR2 are KGHSH and LQKENI. The CDR3 has 18 residues. V lost 3 bases and J lost 7; bases outside the gene matches: 14. CDR3 region: CASSPVHTTSGSGNEQFF. The CDR3 DNA reads as TGTGCCAGCTCACCCGTTCACACTACTAGCGGGAGTGGGAATGAGCAGTTCTTC.

This clonotype has more than one count but fewer than ten. The chain links TRBV7-2 to TRBJ1-2; D might be TRBD1 (5 bases). This CDR3 is 13 amino acids long. Germline lookup yields CDR1 SGHTA and CDR2 FQGNSA. Deletions cut 5 bases from V and 8 bases from J, with 15 bases between. CDR3 sequence reads: CASSQGPEKGYTF. The CDR3 DNA follows: TGTGCCAGCAGCCAGGGACCGGAGAAGGGCTACACCTTC.

The V and J genes are TRBV2 and TRBJ2-7; 7 bases map to TRBD1. Trimming took 6 bases from V and 3 from J; bases not matched to a gene: 5. The CDR3 has 13 amino acids. Germline CDR1 SNHLY, CDR2 FYNNEI. The CDR3 DNA follows: TGTGCCAGCAGCCAGGGACAGAGCTACGAGCAGTACTTC. Translated: CASSQGQSYEQYF.

This clonotype turned up a few times. J is TRBJ2-4 and V is TRBV27, with D perhaps TRBD1 (5 bases). V was clipped by 4 bases and J by 0 bases, with 10 bases between them. Per the germline V gene, CDR1 is MNHEY and CDR2 is SMNVEV (reference sequence). The CDR3 has 15 amino acids. CDR3 residues: CASSSNRLAKNIQYF. CDR3 sequence (DNA): TGTGCCAGCAGTTCAAACAGGCTAGCCAAAAACATTCAGTACTTC.

Turning to this clonotype: Given a much more abundant clone one base away, this may be a read error. The rearrangement links TRBV29-1 to TRBJ2-1, with 10 bases fitting TRBD2. The J call may be faulty, since TRBJ2-7 better matches the DNA end. Germline V lookup: CDR1 SQVTM, CDR2 ANQGSEA. The CDR3 runs to 16 residues. CDR3: CSVEPPSGGTYNEQYF. The CDR3 nucleotides read TGCAGCGTTGAACCGCCTAGCGGGGGTACTTACAATGAGCAGTACTTC.

J is TRBJ2-3 and V is TRBV20-1; TRBD1 is a possible D gene (5 bases). This CDR3 comprises 13 residues. Trimming took off 7 bases at V and 0 bases at J, with 11 bases between the two ends. Germline CDR1 reads DFQATT; CDR2 reads SNEGSKA (reference sequence). The CDR3: CSVRQPSTDTQYF. CDR3 coding DNA: TGCAGTGTCCGACAGCCTAGCACAGATACGCAGTATTTT.

This clonotype was counted many times. This rearrangement joins TRBV10-3 to TRBJ2-7; D is unresolved. The CDR3 sequence is 13 residues long. With 3 bases removed from V and 3 bases from J, the gap between germline ends came to 9 bases. Germline V CDR1 and CDR2: ENHRY, SYGVKD. CDR3 residues: CAISDGRLYEQYF. CDR3 DNA sequence: TGTGCCATCAGTGACGGCAGACTCTACGAGCAGTACTTC.

The chain has TRBV9 and TRBJ2-3; maybe TRBD2 (5 bases). Trimming pared 0 bases from V and 1 base from J, leaving 9 bases between. The CDR3 contains 15 residues. CDR1 is SGDLS, CDR2 YYNGEE, per germline. Written as DNA, the CDR3 is TGTGCCAGCAGCGTAGTAGGGAGTGGCACAGATACGCAGTATTTT. Translated, it gives CASSVVGSGTDTQYF.

J is TRBJ2-7 and V is TRBV10-3; D remains unclear. Trimming pared 3 bases from V and 3 bases from J, leaving 6 bases between. The CDR3 totals 12 residues. The germline CDR1 and CDR2 sequences are ENHRY and SYGVKD. CDR3 DNA sequence: TGTGCCATCAGTGAACAACTCTACGAGCAGTACTTC. Amino acid sequence: CAISEQLYEQYF.

The V and J genes are TRBV7-2 and TRBJ2-5, with a tentative D call TRBD2 (6 bases). Germline V lookup: CDR1 SGHTA, CDR2 FQGNSA. With 4 bases removed from V and 1 base from J, the gap between germline ends came to 19 bases. The CDR3 is 17 amino acids. CDR3 in amino acids: CASSSLLRGGPQETQYF. CDR3 sequence (DNA): TGTGCCAGCAGCTCCCTATTACGGGGAGGACCCCAAGAGACCCAGTACTTC.